This entry lists 2 T cell receptor beta chains sequenced from one sample in a study of blood T cell repertoires in COVID-19. The protocol was immunoSEQ multiplex PCR, while the TCRdb copy is restricted to in-frame clones and leaves out a portion. The profile shows 40,000 or so clones, roughly 85% of them singletons. Sequenced input: peripheral blood. The receptors here all came from a woman in her 70s in a cohort sampled during active COVID-19.

V and J are TRBV28 and TRBJ1-4; maybe TRBD1 (5 bases). This CDR3 region has 14 residues. Germline CDR1 reads MDHEN; CDR2 reads SYDVKM. Deletions cut 4 bases from V and 7 bases from J, with 13 bases between. The CDR3 loop reads CASSSGGAAEKLFF. CDR3 DNA sequence: TGTGCCAGCAGTTCCGGCGGGGCGGCTGAAAAACTGTTTTTT.

The chain uses TRBV7-9 and TRBJ2-1; D may be TRBD2 (6 bases). Germline V gene lookup returns CDR1 SEHNR and CDR2 FQNEAQ (reference sequence). This CDR3 comprises 13 residues. With 4 bases removed from V and 10 bases from J, the gap between germline ends came to 14 bases. The chain's CDR3 is CASSSAGTGEQFF. The CDR3 DNA reads as TGTGCCAGCAGCTCCGCGGGGACTGGCGAGCAGTTCTTC.